The rows below give T cell receptor beta chains drawn from one sample of a study of T-cell reconstitution after alpha-beta-depleted transplantation in children. TCRdb redid the calling of the PCR reads with MiXCR, one entry per CDR3 protein. In the table there are 97,000 or so distinct CDR3 sequences, over 6% of which are singletons. The material sequenced was PBMCs, taken before TCRalphabeta/CD19-depleted stem cell transplant. Receptor source: a boy under 10 years old with acute lymphoblastic leukemia, due to receive a stem cell transplant. Each CDR3 is given with its conserved first and last residue. D genes are given only for firm matches. Part of the rows lack a size; the others show once, few, many or a class for expanded clones.

V: TRBV19
J: TRBJ2-1
D: NA
size: NA
DNA: TGTGCCAGTCCAGGAGCCTTCTACAATGAGCAGTTCTTC
CDR3: CASPGAFYNEQFF

V: TRBV20-1
J: TRBJ2-1
D: TRBD1
size: many
DNA: TGCAGTGTCTCGACAGGGGAGGTTGAGCAGTTCTTC
CDR3: CSVSTGEVEQFF

V: TRBV2
J: TRBJ2-3
D: TRBD2
size: many
DNA: TGTGCCAGCAGTGAACTAGCGGGGCTGCACCTCACAGATACGCAGTATTTT
CDR3: CASSELAGLHLTDTQYF

V: TRBV7-2
J: TRBJ2-4
D: NA
size: NA
DNA: TGTGCCAGCAGCTTACCCGGGACAACAAACATTCAGTACTTC
CDR3: CASSLPGTTNIQYF

V: TRBV7-2
J: TRBJ2-7
D: NA
size: many
DNA: TGTGCCAGCAGCTTAGGGACAGCCAACACGGGGGAGCAGTACTTC
CDR3: CASSLGTANTGEQYF

V: TRBV25-1
J: TRBJ2-2
D: NA
size: few
DNA: TGTGCCAGCAGTGACCCCGCCGGGGACAACGTGAACACCGGGGAGCTGTTTTTT
CDR3: CASSDPAGDNVNTGELFF

V: TRBV5-1
J: TRBJ2-2
D: NA
size: many
DNA: TGCGCCAGCAGCTTTGACGGTGTGGGCGGGGAGCTGTTTTTT
CDR3: CASSFDGVGGELFF

V: TRBV19
J: TRBJ1-2
D: NA
size: few
DNA: TGTGCCAGTACCCGAGACAGCCTATCTAACTATGGCTACACCTTC
CDR3: CASTRDSLSNYGYTF

V: TRBV3-1
J: TRBJ1-4
D: NA
size: many
DNA: TGTGCCAGCAGCGACCAAGGACAGCCACTTGAAAAACTGTTTTTT
CDR3: CASSDQGQPLEKLFF

V: TRBV5-5
J: TRBJ2-4
D: NA
size: many
DNA: TGTGCCAGCAGCTTGGATGGCACCTCAAACATTCAGTACTTC
CDR3: CASSLDGTSNIQYF

V: TRBV7-2
J: TRBJ2-1
D: NA
size: many
DNA: TGTGCCAGCAGCTTAGGGAGTGCCAGAAACAATGAGCAGTTCTTC
CDR3: CASSLGSARNNEQFF

V: TRBV18
J: TRBJ2-7
D: NA
size: few
DNA: TGTGCCAGCTCACCGTCCAGGGGCGAGCAGTACTTC
CDR3: CASSPSRGEQYF

V: TRBV7-7
J: TRBJ2-5
D: TRBD1
size: many
DNA: TGTGCTAGCAGCAAAGGACAGGGGGCGTATGGAGAGACCCAGTACTTC
CDR3: CASSKGQGAYGETQYF

V: TRBV7-2
J: TRBJ2-7
D: NA
size: NA
DNA: TGTGCCAGCAGCTTACTTAGCGCCACATCCTACGAGCAGTACTTC
CDR3: CASSLLSATSYEQYF

V: TRBV19
J: TRBJ2-1
D: NA
size: few
DNA: TGTGCCAGTACCATTGCAGGGCTCCCCTACAATGAGCAGTTCTTC
CDR3: CASTIAGLPYNEQFF

V: TRBV7-2
J: TRBJ1-2
D: NA
size: NA
DNA: TGTGCCAGCAGCTTTGTCCCGGGAGGGCGAGGGGTCTACTATGGCTACACCTTC
CDR3: CASSFVPGGRGVYYGYTF

V: TRBV29-1
J: TRBJ1-2
D: NA
size: few
DNA: TGCAGCGTTTGGGTGGGGAACTATGGCTACACCTTC
CDR3: CSVWVGNYGYTF

V: TRBV7-9
J: TRBJ1-4
D: NA
size: NA
DNA: TGTGCCAGCAGCTTAGAGGCAGCAACTAATGAAAAACTGTTTTTT
CDR3: CASSLEAATNEKLFF

V: TRBV4-2
J: TRBJ1-2
D: TRBD1
size: many
DNA: TGTGCCAGCAGCCGGGGACAGGGGGCTTGGGGCTACACCTTC
CDR3: CASSRGQGAWGYTF

V: TRBV19
J: TRBJ1-1
D: NA
size: few
DNA: TGTGCCAGTAGCCGTCCGGGACCCTTTGAAGCTTTCTTT
CDR3: CASSRPGPFEAFF

V: TRBV5-6
J: TRBJ2-5
D: TRBD1
size: few
DNA: TGTGCCAGCAGCTGGGACAGGGGGCAGACCCAGTACTTC
CDR3: CASSWDRGQTQYF

V: TRBV7-3
J: TRBJ2-1
D: NA
size: many
DNA: TGTGCCAGCAGCTCGACCCCTCTTGGACCCTACAATGAGCAGTTCTTC
CDR3: CASSSTPLGPYNEQFF

V: TRBV6-2/TRBV6-3
J: TRBJ1-1
D: NA
size: few
DNA: TGTGCCAGCAGTTCTAACAGGGTCGGGAACACTGAAGCTTTCTTT
CDR3: CASSSNRVGNTEAFF

V: TRBV4-3
J: TRBJ2-4
D: NA
size: many
DNA: TGCGCCAGCAGCCAAGACGATCACATTCAGTACTTC
CDR3: CASSQDDHIQYF

V: TRBV7-3
J: TRBJ2-1
D: NA
size: NA
DNA: TGTGCCAGCAGCTCTCACCCGCGCCCGAGCTCCTACAATGAGCAGTTCTTC
CDR3: CASSSHPRPSSYNEQFF

V: TRBV7-9
J: TRBJ1-5
D: NA
size: many
DNA: TGTGCCAGCCGTTTCACAGGGCGGTTTGGAAACAATCAGCCCCAGCATTTT
CDR3: CASRFTGRFGNNQPQHF

V: TRBV20-1
J: TRBJ2-1
D: NA
size: many
DNA: TGCAGTGCTAGCGGGGGGCTCGACAATGAGCAGTTCTTC
CDR3: CSASGGLDNEQFF

V: TRBV6-6
J: TRBJ2-1
D: TRBD2
size: many
DNA: TGTGCCAGCAGGGTTAGCGGGGGGGAACACAATGAGCAGTTCTTC
CDR3: CASRVSGGEHNEQFF

V: TRBV7-2
J: TRBJ2-3
D: NA
size: few
DNA: TGTGCCAGCAGCTTAGTAGGCTCTACTTTCACAGATACGCAGTATTTT
CDR3: CASSLVGSTFTDTQYF

V: TRBV7-9
J: TRBJ2-3
D: NA
size: NA
DNA: TGTGCCAGCAGCCCAGGGGTTCTCGGGGATACGCAGTATTTT
CDR3: CASSPGVLGDTQYF

V: TRBV19
J: TRBJ2-4
D: TRBD2
size: NA
DNA: TGTGCCAGTAGTCACCGGGGAGGGGTCCAAAACATTCAGTACTTC
CDR3: CASSHRGGVQNIQYF

V: TRBV24-1
J: TRBJ2-1
D: NA
size: many
DNA: TGTGCCACCAGCGGCCAAAGGGGCCAATCTAGCTCCTACAATGAGCAGTTCTTC
CDR3: CATSGQRGQSSSYNEQFF

V: TRBV6-1
J: TRBJ2-5
D: TRBD2
size: few
DNA: TGTGCCAGCATCGCGGGACTAGCGGGGGGAGAGACCCAGTACTTC
CDR3: CASIAGLAGGETQYF

V: TRBV20-1
J: TRBJ2-7
D: NA
size: NA
DNA: TGCAGTGCTAACCCCGAGCGGTCAACCTACGAGCAGTACTTC
CDR3: CSANPERSTYEQYF

V: TRBV19
J: TRBJ1-6
D: NA
size: many
DNA: TGTGCCAGTAAGCAGGCCGACTATAATTCACCCCTCCACTTT
CDR3: CASKQADYNSPLHF

V: TRBV29-1
J: TRBJ2-1
D: NA
size: many
DNA: TGCAGCGCCCATAAAAACCGGGCCACCCCCAATGAGCAGTTCTTC
CDR3: CSAHKNRATPNEQFF

V: TRBV6-1
J: TRBJ2-1
D: NA
size: many
DNA: TGTGCCAGCAGTGGGCTGGGGGTTTCCACACACAATGAGCAGTTCTTC
CDR3: CASSGLGVSTHNEQFF

V: TRBV20-1
J: TRBJ2-5
D: TRBD1
size: many
DNA: TGCAGTGCTGATCCTTCGACAGGGTACGAGACCCAGTACTTC
CDR3: CSADPSTGYETQYF

V: TRBV11-2
J: TRBJ1-2
D: NA
size: many
DNA: TGTGCCAGCAGCCAGACACTTAACTATGGCTACACCTTC
CDR3: CASSQTLNYGYTF

V: TRBV6-1
J: TRBJ2-4
D: NA
size: many
DNA: TGTGCCAGTTCTGGAGACATAGCCAAAAACATTCAGTACTTC
CDR3: CASSGDIAKNIQYF

V: TRBV28
J: TRBJ1-2
D: TRBD1
size: many
DNA: TGTGCCAGCAGCCCCAGGGGGCGTGTGGATGGCTACACCTTC
CDR3: CASSPRGRVDGYTF

V: TRBV6-2/TRBV6-3
J: TRBJ2-6
D: NA
size: many
DNA: TGTGCCAGCAGTTACAGCTCTGGGGCCAACGTCCTGACTTTC
CDR3: CASSYSSGANVLTF

V: TRBV28
J: TRBJ1-2
D: NA
size: many
DNA: TGTGCCAGCAGTTTCCCCCCGGAAGGCTACACCTTC
CDR3: CASSFPPEGYTF

V: TRBV29-1
J: TRBJ2-3
D: NA
size: many
DNA: TGCAGCGTTGGCGGGGGCACAGATACGCAGTATTTT
CDR3: CSVGGGTDTQYF

V: TRBV7-8
J: TRBJ1-6
D: NA
size: many
DNA: TGTGCCAGCAGCTCCATATCCGGACATGCCCTCAATTCACCCCTCCACTTT
CDR3: CASSSISGHALNSPLHF

V: TRBV2
J: TRBJ2-3
D: NA
size: many
DNA: TGTGCCAGCGGGACAAGTGGACTAGGGTTTACAGATACGCAGTATTTT
CDR3: CASGTSGLGFTDTQYF

V: TRBV6-2/TRBV6-3
J: TRBJ2-1
D: TRBD2
size: many
DNA: TGTGCCAGCAGCATCGGACTAGCGGGGTACAATGAGCAGTTCTTC
CDR3: CASSIGLAGYNEQFF

V: TRBV29-1
J: TRBJ1-1
D: NA
size: few
DNA: TGCAGTGCGGGGGGGGGCACTGAAGCTTTCTTT
CDR3: CSAGGGTEAFF

V: TRBV5-6
J: TRBJ1-5
D: NA
size: many
DNA: TGTGCCAGCAGCTTGGCCCCTGCGGGGCAGCCCCAGCATTTT
CDR3: CASSLAPAGQPQHF

V: TRBV5-1
J: TRBJ2-1
D: NA
size: many
DNA: TGCGCCAGCCGGCATCGGGTAAATGAGCAGTTCTTC
CDR3: CASRHRVNEQFF